These T cell receptor beta chains were read from a single sample in a study of blood T cell repertoires in COVID-19. Clones were sequenced by immunoSEQ multiplex PCR, and TCRdb holds only the in-frame ones, with some missing. The sample has 150,000 to 250,000 clones, approximately 85% seen once. Specimen: PBMCs or T cells enriched from blood (not recorded which). The receptors derive from a man aged 35 to 55 who had recovered from COVID-19. The CDR3 runs from the conserved cysteine through the conserved F or W. The D gene is left open where the match is weak. Some rows mark clone size as missing; the rest say once, few, many or name a class of expanded clone.

DNA	CDR3	V	J	size	D
TGTGCCAGCAGCCTCAACCCCGGGGTCCAAGAGACCCAGTACTTC	CASSLNPGVQETQYF	TRBV4-2	TRBJ2-5	-	-
TGTGCCAGCAGCAGGACAGCTCTTAGCAATCAGCCCCAGCATTTT	CASSRTALSNQPQHF	TRBV5-5	TRBJ1-5	-	-
TGTGCCAGCAGCGTAGAGGGTAGCGGGAGAGAAGAGCAGTTCTTC	CASSVEGSGREEQFF	TRBV9	TRBJ2-1	-	TRBD2
TGTGCCAGCAGCCAAGATTGGGGTAGGGGAACCTATAATTCACCCCTCCACTTT	CASSQDWGRGTYNSPLHF	TRBV3-1/TRBV3-2	TRBJ1-6	-	-
TGTGCCACCAGTGGAAGCCTGGGGACTAGCGGGAGCAATGAGCAGTTCTTC	CATSGSLGTSGSNEQFF	TRBV24-1	TRBJ2-1	-	TRBD2
TGCGCCAGCAGCCAAGGGGGACCGGACAGTCCGGGCTATTCACCCCTCCACTTT	CASSQGGPDSPGYSPLHF	TRBV4-3	TRBJ1-6	-	-
TGCGCCAGCAGCCGGGGGGGCATAAACACAGATACGCAGTATTTT	CASSRGGINTDTQYF	TRBV5-1	TRBJ2-3	few	TRBD2
TGCGCCAGCAGCCAAGAGACTGAGGGTGACACTGAAGCTTTCTTT	CASSQETEGDTEAFF	TRBV4-1	TRBJ1-1	-	-
TGTGCCAGCAGCTTACGACAGGGAAAATTTAATGGCTACACCTTC	CASSLRQGKFNGYTF	TRBV6-4	TRBJ1-2	-	TRBD1
TGTGCCAGCAGCCAACCAGGGGGCGACAGCTCCTACGAGCAGTACTTC	CASSQPGGDSSYEQYF	TRBV6-2/TRBV6-3	TRBJ2-7	-	TRBD1
TGTGCCAGCAGCCCGGGACAGGCCAAAAACATTCAGTACTTC	CASSPGQAKNIQYF	TRBV14	TRBJ2-4	-	TRBD1
TGTGCCAGCAGGTCGGGACTAGCCAAAAATGAGCAGTTCTTC	CASRSGLAKNEQFF	TRBV7-2	TRBJ2-1	-	TRBD2
TGTGCCAGCTCAGTCGGACAGAGCTCCTACAATGAGCAGTTCTTC	CASSVGQSSYNEQFF	TRBV18	TRBJ2-1	-	-
TGTGCCAGCAGTGATCGGGCTAGCGGGAGGGGGTGGTTCTTC	CASSDRASGRGWFF	TRBV2	TRBJ2-1	-	TRBD2
TGTGCCAGCAGGAGGGACAGGGGACTTGAAGCTTTCTTT	CASRRDRGLEAFF	TRBV6-5	TRBJ1-1	-	TRBD1
TGTGCCAGTGACTCCGGGACAGGGTCGCAGTACTTC	CASDSGTGSQYF	TRBV19	TRBJ2-7	-	TRBD1
TGCGCCAGCAGCTTGGGACAGGGAGCAATGAACACTGAAGCTTTCTTT	CASSLGQGAMNTEAFF	TRBV5-1	TRBJ1-1	-	TRBD1
TGCAGCGTTCGGTCGGCGGTTGCAATGAACACTGAAGCTTTCTTT	CSVRSAVAMNTEAFF	TRBV29-1	TRBJ1-1	-	-
TGCGCCAGCAGCTCACAGGGTATTGGGGACACTGAAGCTTTCTTT	CASSSQGIGDTEAFF	TRBV5-1	TRBJ1-1	-	-
TGTGCCAGCAGCTTAGACGGACAGCACACAGATACGCAGTATTTT	CASSLDGQHTDTQYF	TRBV11-3	TRBJ2-3	-	-
TGTGCCAGCAGTGACAGGGGCGGTGAGCAGTTCTTC	CASSDRGGEQFF	TRBV25-1	TRBJ2-1	few	-
TGTGCCAGTAGTATCCAGACTATGGGGGAGCTGTTTTTT	CASSIQTMGELFF	TRBV19	TRBJ2-2	-	-
TGCGCCAGCAGTGGGACTAGCGGGAGTATGTATACGCAGTATTTT	CASSGTSGSMYTQYF	TRBV10-2	TRBJ2-3	-	TRBD2
TGTGCCAGCAGTTTCCAGGGGAACACTGAAGCTTTCTTT	CASSFQGNTEAFF	TRBV6-5	TRBJ1-1	-	-
TGTGCCACCAGTGATTTGCCGCCAGGACAGGGGGGAAATGAGCAGTTCTTC	CATSDLPPGQGGNEQFF	TRBV24-1	TRBJ2-1	-	TRBD1
TGTGCCAGCCAGGGGAGTTTCAATCAGCCCCAGCATTTT	CASQGSFNQPQHF	TRBV2	TRBJ1-5	-	-
TGTGCCAGCAGCCAACACATCTCCGAGGGTGGGAGGGACTATGGCTACACCTTC	CASSQHISEGGRDYGYTF	TRBV7-9	TRBJ1-2	-	-
TGTGCCAGCAGTAAACGGACAGGGGACCCCTATGGCTACACCTTC	CASSKRTGDPYGYTF	TRBV6-2/TRBV6-3	TRBJ1-2	-	TRBD1
TGCGCCAGCAGTGAGTCGACGGCGGGAGAATACGAGCAGTACTTC	CASSESTAGEYEQYF	TRBV10-1	TRBJ2-7	-	TRBD2
TGCAGCGTAGACCACGGGGATGGCTACACCTTC	CSVDHGDGYTF	TRBV29-1	TRBJ1-2	-	-
TGTGCCAGCAGCTTGGGCCTACAGGGGCCTCAGCCCCAGCATTTT	CASSLGLQGPQPQHF	TRBV5-6	TRBJ1-5	-	TRBD1
TGTGCCAGCAGCTTGGCCGTGGGAGGGACCTATAATTCACCCCTCCACTTT	CASSLAVGGTYNSPLHF	TRBV5-4	TRBJ1-6	once	-
TGTGCCAGCTCTCCCGGTGGACTAGCGGGTCGTGAGCAGTTCTTC	CASSPGGLAGREQFF	TRBV18	TRBJ2-1	once	TRBD2
TGCGCCAGCAGCATACAGGGAGCCGAGCAGTACTTC	CASSIQGAEQYF	TRBV5-1	TRBJ2-7	-	-
TGTGCCAGCAGCCATGGCAATAGCTACACCGGGGAGCTGTTTTTT	CASSHGNSYTGELFF	TRBV3-1/TRBV3-2	TRBJ2-2	-	-
TGTGCCAGCAGCGTCTTAAGGGGGCCGAGCGGGAGGGCCGGGAACTTGATCCAGTACTTC	CASSVLRGPSGRAGNLIQYF	TRBV9	TRBJ2-5	-	TRBD2
TGTGCCAGTAGTATAGGGGGGACTCCTTACAATGAGCAGTTCTTC	CASSIGGTPYNEQFF	TRBV19	TRBJ2-1	-	-
TGTGCCAGCAGCTCATCGGGAACCTACGAGCAGTACTTC	CASSSSGTYEQYF	TRBV7-3	TRBJ2-7	-	-
TGTGCCAGCAGCTCAGACAGGGGTGAGCAGTTCTTC	CASSSDRGEQFF	TRBV2	TRBJ2-1	-	TRBD1
TGTGCCAGCAAACAACTTAGCGGGGGGACCTACGAGCAGTACTTC	CASKQLSGGTYEQYF	TRBV6-5	TRBJ2-7	-	TRBD2
TGTGCCAGCAGTTCTTTCCTTTTGGGGACACGGGTTAGTTTGGGTCAGCCCCAGCATTTT	CASSSFLLGTRVSLGQPQHF	TRBV28	TRBJ1-5	-	-
TGTGCCAGCAGTATTGCCGGGACAGGGATATACGAGCAGTACTTC	CASSIAGTGIYEQYF	TRBV28	TRBJ2-7	-	TRBD1
TGTGCCAGCAGTGAAATGGGAGGACCCGGAAACACCATATATTTT	CASSEMGGPGNTIYF	TRBV6-1	TRBJ1-3	-	-
TGTGCCAGCAGCCCCGGACTAGCGGGCTACAATGAGCAGTTCTTC	CASSPGLAGYNEQFF	TRBV9	TRBJ2-1	-	TRBD2
TGTGCCAGCAGCCTCCGGACTCCAGGACGCTCCTCCTATGGCTACACCTTC	CASSLRTPGRSSYGYTF	TRBV13	TRBJ1-2	-	-
TGTGCCAGCAGTCCCCCGGGCGGAGGAGGATACAATGAGCAGTTCTTC	CASSPPGGGGYNEQFF	TRBV2	TRBJ2-1	-	-
TGTGCCAGCAGTCGCCCCGACAGACTAGTAAACCTTCTATTCTACGAGCAGTACTTC	CASSRPDRLVNLLFYEQYF	TRBV6-2/TRBV6-3	TRBJ2-7	-	-
TGCAGCGCTGGGAGGGCCAATCAGCCCCAGCATTTT	CSAGRANQPQHF	TRBV29-1	TRBJ1-5	many	-
TGTGCCAGCAGCTTGGGGGCGTACGAAGAGACCCAGTACTTC	CASSLGAYEETQYF	TRBV7-2	TRBJ2-5	-	-
TGTGCCAGCAGTTACCGACAGTACTATGGCTACACCTTC	CASSYRQYYGYTF	TRBV6-2/TRBV6-3	TRBJ1-2	-	-
TGTGCCATCAGTGAGGGACAGTTGGCATATGGCTACACCTTC	CAISEGQLAYGYTF	TRBV10-3	TRBJ1-2	-	-
TGTGCCAGCAGCTTAAGCGGGAGGGCCGGGTCCTCCTACAATGAGCAGTTCTTC	CASSLSGRAGSSYNEQFF	TRBV7-2	TRBJ2-1	-	TRBD2
TGTGCCAGCAGTTACTCCGGGACAGGGGGGACCCAGTACTTC	CASSYSGTGGTQYF	TRBV6-5	TRBJ2-5	-	TRBD1
TGTGCCAGTAGTAAGACAGGCCGAGAGACCCAGTACTTC	CASSKTGRETQYF	TRBV19	TRBJ2-5	-	-
TGTGCCAGCAGCTCACAAGCGGGAGGGCCGCGGGAGCAGTACTTC	CASSSQAGGPREQYF	TRBV11-2	TRBJ2-7	-	TRBD2
TGTGCCAGCAGCGCGGATCTCTTTAGCAATCAGCCCCAGCATTTT	CASSADLFSNQPQHF	TRBV2	TRBJ1-5	-	-
TGTGCCAGCAGTCTTAGCGGGAGTCTGATCAATGAGCAGTTCTTC	CASSLSGSLINEQFF	TRBV2	TRBJ2-1	-	TRBD2
TGTGCCAGCGGAGAAACTAACACTGAAGCTTTCTTT	CASGETNTEAFF	TRBV14	TRBJ1-1	-	-